A selection of T cell receptor beta chains follows, all from one sample in a study of T cell repertoires in cytomegalovirus infection. Antigens of these TCRs are unknown. Each CDR3 protein is one row after TCRdb ran MiXCR on the reads. The sample records 86,000 or so distinct CDR3 sequences, roughly a quarter being singletons. The sample in question was CD8+ T cells from cultured PBMCs, obtained from culture after CMV antigen stimulation. The receptor source for this set is a human donor in good health (CMV status not recorded). Some clones in this sample may be carry-over from other donors' samples. CDR3s include the opening cysteine and the closing phenylalanine or tryptophan. Each record gives: J gene, clone size, V gene, D gene, CDR3 DNA, CDR3 protein. The D gene is left open where the match is weak. Size is omitted from some rows. Given values are once, few, many or a class for expanded clones.

j_call: TRBJ2-3
clone_size: .
v_call: TRBV11-2
d_call: .
cdr3_nt: TGTGCCAACAGTTTCGGACTACCCCTAAGCACAGATACGCAGTATTTT
cdr3_aa: CANSFGLPLSTDTQYF

j_call: TRBJ2-7
clone_size: many
v_call: TRBV7-9
d_call: .
cdr3_nt: TGTGCCAGCAGCACGGACAGCCTGGAGCAGTACTTC
cdr3_aa: CASSTDSLEQYF

j_call: TRBJ2-1
clone_size: .
v_call: TRBV2
d_call: TRBD2
cdr3_nt: TGTGCCAGCAGGGTGGGACTAGCGGTCAGCTCCTACAATGAGCAGTTCTTC
cdr3_aa: CASRVGLAVSSYNEQFF

j_call: TRBJ1-5
clone_size: .
v_call: TRBV27
d_call: .
cdr3_nt: TGTGCCAGCAGTTTTTCCGGTGGTCAGCCCCAGCATTTT
cdr3_aa: CASSFSGGQPQHF

j_call: TRBJ1-5
clone_size: .
v_call: TRBV2
d_call: .
cdr3_nt: TGTGCCAGCAGTGAAGCGGACACCCATCAGCCCCAGCATTTT
cdr3_aa: CASSEADTHQPQHF

j_call: TRBJ2-2
clone_size: many
v_call: TRBV7-2
d_call: .
cdr3_nt: TGTGCCAGCAGTTTATTACAGGGCACCGGGGAGCTGTTTTTT
cdr3_aa: CASSLLQGTGELFF

j_call: TRBJ1-1
clone_size: .
v_call: TRBV30
d_call: TRBD1
cdr3_nt: TGTGCCTGGGGCGATATTTACTCAGGGGGACCTGAAGCTTTCTTT
cdr3_aa: CAWGDIYSGGPEAFF

j_call: TRBJ2-7
clone_size: .
v_call: TRBV20-1
d_call: TRBD2
cdr3_nt: TGCAGTGCTAGCAGGACTAGCGAGTTGAGTGAGCAGTACTTC
cdr3_aa: CSASRTSELSEQYF

j_call: TRBJ1-2
clone_size: many
v_call: TRBV5-6
d_call: .
cdr3_nt: TGTGCCAGCAGCTTGGGCGGCTATGGCTACACCTTC
cdr3_aa: CASSLGGYGYTF

j_call: TRBJ1-4
clone_size: once
v_call: TRBV28
d_call: .
cdr3_nt: TGTGCCAGCAGTTTAGACTACGGTGCAACTAATGAAAAACTGTTTTTT
cdr3_aa: CASSLDYGATNEKLFF

j_call: TRBJ2-7
clone_size: .
v_call: TRBV9
d_call: .
cdr3_nt: TGTGCCAGCAGCTCAGTGGGGGTCGCCGAGCAGTACTTC
cdr3_aa: CASSSVGVAEQYF

j_call: TRBJ2-7
clone_size: .
v_call: TRBV4-3
d_call: TRBD2
cdr3_nt: TGCGCCAGCAGCCGAGACCTAGCGGGAGTGCGGGGGGAGCAGTACTTC
cdr3_aa: CASSRDLAGVRGEQYF

j_call: TRBJ2-6
clone_size: many
v_call: TRBV7-2
d_call: .
cdr3_nt: TGTGCCAGCAGTTCCAAGAGGGGGAAGGCTGGGGCCAACGTCCTGACTTTC
cdr3_aa: CASSSKRGKAGANVLTF

j_call: TRBJ2-3
clone_size: .
v_call: TRBV27
d_call: .
cdr3_nt: TGTGCCAGCAGTCCCCGACCTCCTAAGATTCGCACAGATACGCAGTATTTT
cdr3_aa: CASSPRPPKIRTDTQYF

j_call: TRBJ1-4
clone_size: .
v_call: TRBV19
d_call: .
cdr3_nt: TGTGCCAGTTGCAGGGGATATAATGAAAAACTGTTTTTT
cdr3_aa: CASCRGYNEKLFF

j_call: TRBJ1-1
clone_size: many
v_call: TRBV7-9
d_call: TRBD1
cdr3_nt: TGTGCCAGCAGCCATGGACAGGGAGGCACTGAAGCTTTCTTT
cdr3_aa: CASSHGQGGTEAFF

j_call: TRBJ1-1
clone_size: .
v_call: TRBV19
d_call: TRBD1
cdr3_nt: TGTGCCAGTAGGGGCAGGGGGACTGAAGCTTTCTTT
cdr3_aa: CASRGRGTEAFF

j_call: TRBJ1-6
clone_size: many
v_call: TRBV11-1
d_call: .
cdr3_nt: TGTGCCAGCAGCTTATGGGAGCCTAATTCACCCCTCCACTTT
cdr3_aa: CASSLWEPNSPLHF

j_call: TRBJ2-7
clone_size: few
v_call: TRBV6-6
d_call: .
cdr3_nt: TGTGCCAGCAGTGGGTGGGGGGACGGAGCCTACGAGCAGTACTTC
cdr3_aa: CASSGWGDGAYEQYF

j_call: TRBJ1-5
clone_size: .
v_call: TRBV9
d_call: .
cdr3_nt: TGTGCCAGCAGCTTCCTCCCCGGGACTGGAAGCAATCAGCCCCAGCATTTT
cdr3_aa: CASSFLPGTGSNQPQHF

j_call: TRBJ2-2
clone_size: medium-sized
v_call: TRBV7-9
d_call: .
cdr3_nt: TGTGCCAGCAGCTTAGTTGGCGCGGGGATGTACACCGGGGAGCTGTTTTTT
cdr3_aa: CASSLVGAGMYTGELFF

j_call: TRBJ1-5
clone_size: .
v_call: TRBV19
d_call: .
cdr3_nt: TGTGCCAGTAGTGAAGCAAATCAGCCCCAGCATTTT
cdr3_aa: CASSEANQPQHF

j_call: TRBJ2-2
clone_size: .
v_call: TRBV5-6
d_call: .
cdr3_nt: TGTGCCAGCAGACCGGGACAGAACACCGGGGAGCTGTTTTTT
cdr3_aa: CASRPGQNTGELFF

j_call: TRBJ2-5
clone_size: few
v_call: TRBV6-1
d_call: .
cdr3_nt: TGTGCCAGCAGTGGGACAGTCCAAGAGACCCAGTACTTC
cdr3_aa: CASSGTVQETQYF

j_call: TRBJ2-2
clone_size: .
v_call: TRBV19
d_call: .
cdr3_nt: TGTGCCAGTAGTATTTCGCACACCGGGGAGCTGTTTTTT
cdr3_aa: CASSISHTGELFF

j_call: TRBJ2-5
clone_size: many
v_call: TRBV7-2
d_call: TRBD2
cdr3_nt: TGTGCCAGCAGCTCCCTAGCGGGAGTGGGAGAGACCCAGTACTTC
cdr3_aa: CASSSLAGVGETQYF

j_call: TRBJ2-7
clone_size: many
v_call: TRBV7-9
d_call: TRBD1
cdr3_nt: TGTGCCAGCAGCTTAGCGGACAGGGGGGTCGAGCAGTACTTC
cdr3_aa: CASSLADRGVEQYF

j_call: TRBJ1-2
clone_size: .
v_call: TRBV11-1
d_call: TRBD1
cdr3_nt: TGTGCCAGCAGCCTATGGACAGGGACTAACTATGGCTACACCTTC
cdr3_aa: CASSLWTGTNYGYTF

j_call: TRBJ1-1
clone_size: .
v_call: TRBV6-5
d_call: .
cdr3_nt: TGTGCCAGCAGTTACGGTACAGCTCCATCGCTTAAAGCTTTCTTT
cdr3_aa: CASSYGTAPSLKAFF

j_call: TRBJ1-1
clone_size: many
v_call: TRBV6-5
d_call: .
cdr3_nt: TGTGCCAGCAGTTACGGGACCGCTATCACTCACGAAGCTTTCTTT
cdr3_aa: CASSYGTAITHEAFF

j_call: TRBJ1-5
clone_size: .
v_call: TRBV12-3/TRBV12-4
d_call: .
cdr3_nt: TGTGCCAGCACCCCGATGTGGCCCCAGCATTTT
cdr3_aa: CASTPMWPQHF

j_call: TRBJ2-7
clone_size: many
v_call: TRBV7-2
d_call: .
cdr3_nt: TGTGCCAGCAGCTTCGACGTCTCCTACGAGCAGTACTTC
cdr3_aa: CASSFDVSYEQYF

j_call: TRBJ2-1
clone_size: .
v_call: TRBV19
d_call: .
cdr3_nt: TGTGCCAGTACCACCCGAACCGGACCCCCAAAATACAATGAGCAGTTCTTC
cdr3_aa: CASTTRTGPPKYNEQFF

j_call: TRBJ2-5
clone_size: many
v_call: TRBV7-2
d_call: .
cdr3_nt: TGTGCCAGCAGCCCCCGGGGTTACCAAGAGACCCAGTACTTC
cdr3_aa: CASSPRGYQETQYF

j_call: TRBJ2-5
clone_size: .
v_call: TRBV6-8
d_call: .
cdr3_nt: TGTGCCAGCAGCCTGACAAACCAAGAGACCCAGTACTTC
cdr3_aa: CASSLTNQETQYF

j_call: TRBJ2-2
clone_size: many
v_call: TRBV6-5
d_call: TRBD2
cdr3_nt: TGTGCCAGCAGTTACTCGTTAGCGGGAGATGGAGGGGAGCTGTTTTTT
cdr3_aa: CASSYSLAGDGGELFF

j_call: TRBJ2-1
clone_size: many
v_call: TRBV7-2
d_call: .
cdr3_nt: TGTGCCAGCAGCTCTGGGACCGAGCAGTTCTTC
cdr3_aa: CASSSGTEQFF

j_call: TRBJ1-1
clone_size: .
v_call: TRBV4-1
d_call: .
cdr3_nt: TGCGCCAGCAGCCAAGAACGGGTGCTTAACACTGAAGCTTTCTTT
cdr3_aa: CASSQERVLNTEAFF

j_call: TRBJ1-6
clone_size: .
v_call: TRBV18
d_call: TRBD1
cdr3_nt: TGTGCCAGCTCATCGCGACAGGGCCCGAAAATAGATTCACCCCTCCACTTT
cdr3_aa: CASSSRQGPKIDSPLHF

j_call: TRBJ2-6
clone_size: .
v_call: TRBV6-8
d_call: .
cdr3_nt: TGTGCCAGCAGGGGGCCGGGCTCTGGGGCCAACGTCCTGACTTTC
cdr3_aa: CASRGPGSGANVLTF

j_call: TRBJ1-2
clone_size: .
v_call: TRBV4-3
d_call: TRBD1
cdr3_nt: TGCGCCAGCAGCCAAGATACAGGGGACTATGGCTACACCTTC
cdr3_aa: CASSQDTGDYGYTF

j_call: TRBJ2-2
clone_size: .
v_call: TRBV6-2/TRBV6-3
d_call: TRBD1
cdr3_nt: TGTGCCAGCAGAACACAAACCGGGACAGGGGCCACCGGGGAGCTGTTTTTT
cdr3_aa: CASRTQTGTGATGELFF

j_call: TRBJ2-7
clone_size: .
v_call: TRBV5-6
d_call: .
cdr3_nt: TGTGCCAGCAGCTTGGTTGGGACCCAGTCGGGCTACGAGCAGTACTTC
cdr3_aa: CASSLVGTQSGYEQYF

j_call: TRBJ1-2
clone_size: .
v_call: TRBV12-3/TRBV12-4
d_call: TRBD1
cdr3_nt: TGTGCCAGCAGTTCCTGGACAGGGAGGAACTATGGCTACACCTTC
cdr3_aa: CASSSWTGRNYGYTF

j_call: TRBJ1-2
clone_size: .
v_call: TRBV5-4
d_call: TRBD1
cdr3_nt: TGTGCCAGCAGCTCCTCCCCGACAGGGGACCCTGGGTTCTATGGCTACACCTTC
cdr3_aa: CASSSSPTGDPGFYGYTF

j_call: TRBJ2-7
clone_size: .
v_call: TRBV6-6
d_call: TRBD1
cdr3_nt: TGTGCCAGCAGTTACTGGGGACAGGGGATTCGAGTCTACGAGCAGTACTTC
cdr3_aa: CASSYWGQGIRVYEQYF

j_call: TRBJ2-7
clone_size: .
v_call: TRBV4-3
d_call: TRBD1
cdr3_nt: TGCGCCAGCAGCCAAGATGGACAGGGGCCCTACGAGCAGTACTTC
cdr3_aa: CASSQDGQGPYEQYF

j_call: TRBJ2-7
clone_size: .
v_call: TRBV20-1
d_call: TRBD1
cdr3_nt: TGCAGTGCTAGGGGCGACAGGGGATACGAGCAGTACTTC
cdr3_aa: CSARGDRGYEQYF

j_call: TRBJ2-5
clone_size: .
v_call: TRBV19
d_call: .
cdr3_nt: TGTGCCAGTAGTATGCTTCAAGAGACCCAGTACTTC
cdr3_aa: CASSMLQETQYF

j_call: TRBJ2-7
clone_size: .
v_call: TRBV6-5
d_call: TRBD2
cdr3_nt: TGTGCCAGCAGTTATGGGGCTAGCGGGAGGACCCCCTACGAGCAGTACTTC
cdr3_aa: CASSYGASGRTPYEQYF

j_call: TRBJ1-6
clone_size: many
v_call: TRBV7-2
d_call: TRBD1
cdr3_nt: TGTGCCAGCAGACAAAAAGGAGGGGGCCTTTCACCCCTCCACTTT
cdr3_aa: CASRQKGGGLSPLHF

j_call: TRBJ1-2
clone_size: .
v_call: TRBV29-1
d_call: .
cdr3_nt: TGCAGCGTTGAAGAGTCTACAGTGGCTAACTATGGCTACACCTTC
cdr3_aa: CSVEESTVANYGYTF

j_call: TRBJ1-1
clone_size: .
v_call: TRBV12-5
d_call: .
cdr3_nt: TGTGCTAGTGGTTTGGTACTCAGTTCCGCGAACACTGAAGCTTTCTTT
cdr3_aa: CASGLVLSSANTEAFF

j_call: TRBJ2-5
clone_size: .
v_call: TRBV10-3
d_call: .
cdr3_nt: TGTGCCATCAGTGAGTCCCCGGGGATGGGAGGAGAGACCCAGTACTTC
cdr3_aa: CAISESPGMGGETQYF

j_call: TRBJ2-6
clone_size: .
v_call: TRBV4-3
d_call: TRBD1
cdr3_nt: TGCGCCAGCAGCCCTGGGACAGGGGGGAGCTCTGGGGCCAACGTCCTGACTTTC
cdr3_aa: CASSPGTGGSSGANVLTF

j_call: TRBJ2-1
clone_size: many
v_call: TRBV7-2
d_call: .
cdr3_nt: TGTGCCAGCAGACCCGACCCCATGGCTCCAAATGAGCAGTTCTTC
cdr3_aa: CASRPDPMAPNEQFF

j_call: TRBJ2-7
clone_size: .
v_call: TRBV27
d_call: TRBD1
cdr3_nt: TGTGCCAGCAGTTTCGGGGACAGGGGATCCTACGAGCAGTACTTC
cdr3_aa: CASSFGDRGSYEQYF

j_call: TRBJ1-5
clone_size: few
v_call: TRBV6-1
d_call: .
cdr3_nt: TGTGCCAGCAGTCCCGAACAGGGATCTCATCAGCCCCAGCATTTT
cdr3_aa: CASSPEQGSHQPQHF